The 27 T cell receptor beta chains presented below share a single source sample, sequenced in a study of memory CD4+ T cells and cytomegalovirus serostatus. The sort gate was single viable CD3+CD4+CD8-CD45RO+ cells for memory CD4+ T cells. Assay used: immunoSEQ multiplex PCR; TCRdb lists only in-frame clones, some missing. The table shows 70,000 to 95,000 clones, with around 80% occurring only once. Sample: memory CD4+ T cells from blood. The source is an adult in good health and CMV-seronegative.

The J gene is TRBJ2-1, the V gene TRBV6-5; D is ambiguous. The ends were cut back, 8 bases at V and 0 bases at J, with 11 bases in the middle. Germline V lookup: CDR1 MNHEY, CDR2 SVGAGI. The CDR3 is 14 amino acids. The DNA for the CDR3 is TGTGCCAGCTCCGACGTGAGCTCCTACAATGAGCAGTTCTTC. This codes for CASSDVSSYNEQFF.

DNA for the CDR3: TGTGCCAGCAGCCCAATGACAGGGCAGGGAGAAAAACTGTTTTTT. It encodes CASSPMTGQGEKLFF. The V call is TRBV2, the J call TRBJ1-4, with TRBD1 identical over 7 bases. The trim removed 6 bases at V and 8 bases at J, leaving 12 bases unmatched. This CDR3 is built from 15 residues. The germline CDR1 and CDR2 sequences are SNHLY and FYNNEI.

The chain has TRBV5-6 and TRBJ1-2; 7 bases agree with TRBD1. Germline V gives CDR1 SGHDT, CDR2 YYEEEE. J gave up 0 bases and V 1 base, and 6 bases lay outside the gene matches. The CDR3 runs to 16 residues. The CDR3 nucleotides read TGTGCCAGCAGCTTGTTCTCAGGGGGTGCTAACTATGGCTACACCTTC. It is translated as CASSLFSGGANYGYTF.

With regard to this clone: One junction end disagrees with the germline gene, perhaps due to a read error. The gene calls are TRBV5-1 and TRBJ2-3; TRBD1 matches at 10 bases. The CDR3 runs to 14 residues. The germline V gene has CDR1 SGHRS and CDR2 YFSETQ. CDR3 DNA: TGCGCGAGCAGAACGACAGGGGGCGCAGATACGCAGTATTTT. Translating gives CASRTTGGADTQYF.

V and J are TRBV19 and TRBJ1-1; possibly TRBD1 for D (6 bases). This CDR3 spans 14 amino acids. From germline, CDR1 is LNHDA and CDR2 SQIVND (reference sequence). Trimming cost V 3 bases and J 4 bases, with 12 bases left between them. The CDR3 reads CASSMYRDGTEAFF. In nucleotides, the CDR3 is TGTGCCAGTAGTATGTACAGGGATGGCACTGAAGCTTTCTTT.

CDR3 sequence (DNA): TGCAGCGTTGGGGGGTCCTATGGCTACACCTTC. Its translation is CSVGGSYGYTF. This chain joins TRBV29-1 and TRBJ1-2, with D maybe TRBD1 (5 bases). The CDR3 totals 11 residues. V lost 4 bases and J 4 bases, leaving 7 bases between the germline ends. CDR1 is SQVTM, CDR2 ANQGSEA, per germline. The variable domain in full, completed from reference TRBV29-1 and TRBJ1-2, reads SAVISQKPSRDICQRGTSLTIQCQVDSQVTMMFWYRQQPGQSLTLIATANQGSEATYESGFVIDKFPISRPNLTFSTLTVSNMSPEDSSIYLCSVGGSYGYTFGSGTRLTVV.

This clone has just a few counts. The chain combines TRBV2 with TRBJ2-5; TRBD2 aligns across 8 bases. Germline-derived CDR1 and CDR2 are SNHLY and FYNNEI. The CDR3 runs to 16 residues. Germline trimming cut 4 bases from V and 4 bases from J; bases unmatched to any gene: 11. The CDR3 sequence is CASSGGAGLGGETQYF. CDR3 bases: TGTGCCAGCAGTGGCGGGGCGGGACTAGGAGGAGAGACCCAGTACTTC.

The rearrangement uses TRBV28 and TRBJ1-2; D gene ambiguous. CDR3 length: 13 amino acids. Germline V gives CDR1 MDHEN, CDR2 SYDVKM. With 6 bases removed from V and 2 bases from J, the gap between germline ends came to 10 bases. CDR3 sequence: CASRSDGNYGYTF. In DNA form, the CDR3 reads TGTGCCAGCAGGTCAGACGGAAACTATGGCTACACCTTC.

The CDR3 sequence is CASSPQGFRQPQHF. The CDR3 region has the DNA TGTGCCAGTAGTCCCCAGGGCTTCAGACAGCCCCAGCATTTT. The V call is TRBV19, the J call TRBJ1-5, with a possible D match to TRBD1 (5 bases). Germline V gene data show CDR1 as LNHDA and CDR2 as SQIVND (reference sequence). Deletions cut 5 bases from V and 7 bases from J, with 15 bases between. The CDR3 extends over 14 amino acids.

V is TRBV5-1 and J is TRBJ1-2; 8 bases fit TRBD1. The germline V gene has CDR1 SGHRS and CDR2 YFSETQ. V lost 4 bases, J lost 6 bases, and 5 bases stayed unmatched. CDR3 length equals 13 residues. The CDR3 nucleotides are TGCGCCAGCAGCGTAGGACAGGGAGATGGCTACACCTTC. As protein: CASSVGQGDGYTF.

The rearrangement joins TRBV5-5 to TRBJ2-2, with TRBD1 as a possible D gene (6 bases). The CDR3 has 18 residues. The germline V gene encodes CDR1 SGHKS and CDR2 YYEKEE (reference sequence). Trimming pared 0 bases from V and 4 bases from J, leaving 19 bases between. The CDR3 coding sequence is TGTGCCAGCAGCTTGGCCGGCGGGCAGGGGATGGTCACCGGGGAGCTGTTTTTT. Translating gives CASSLAGGQGMVTGELFF. Full variable domain (rest looked up from reference TRBV5-5 and TRBJ2-2): DAGVTQSPTHLIKTRGQQVTLRCSPISGHKSVSWYQQVLGQGPQFIFQYYEKEERGRGNFPDRFSARQFPNYSSELNVNALLLGDSALYLCASSLAGGQGMVTGELFFGEGSRLTVL.

This rearrangement joins TRBV29-1 to TRBJ2-1, with 8 bases aligning to TRBD1. After removal of 1 base from V and 1 base from J, the junction contained 12 bases not matched to a gene. CDR1 is SQVTM and CDR2 is ANQGSEA in the germline V gene. The CDR3 is 18 amino acids. The CDR3 loop is CSVEVRDRPYLSYNEQFF. The CDR3 region has the DNA TGCAGCGTTGAAGTCCGGGACAGGCCATATCTATCCTACAATGAGCAGTTCTTC.

V gene TRBV30 combines with J gene TRBJ1-1; maybe TRBD1 (6 bases). CDR1 GTSNPN and CDR2 SVGIG come from the germline V gene (reference sequence). The CDR3 length is 12 residues. The germline V and J ends were trimmed by 1 base and 7 bases, with 10 bases remaining between them. CDR3 bases: TGTGCCTGGAGTGGGGGGCGAGTTGAAGCTTTCTTT. This codes for CAWSGGRVEAFF.

J is TRBJ1-2 and V is TRBV7-8; 9 nucleotides line up with TRBD1. Germline-derived CDR1 and CDR2 are SGHVS and FQNEAQ. V lost 2 bases to trimming and J lost 2 bases; unmatched junction nucleotides: 6. The CDR3 loop spans 16 amino acids. The CDR3 DNA is TGTGCCAGCAGCTTAAAGGCTGGACAGGGGAACTATGGCTACACCTTC. This translates into CASSLKAGQGNYGYTF.

The V and J genes are TRBV7-2 and TRBJ2-7, with 7 bases matching TRBD1. Germline V gene data show CDR1 as SGHTA and CDR2 as FQGNSA. V shed 5 bases and J 2 bases; nucleotides not matched to a gene: 9. This CDR3 is built from 15 residues. Here the CDR3 reads CASSPLGDRTYEQYF. The CDR3 DNA reads as TGTGCCAGCAGCCCCCTCGGGGACAGAACCTACGAGCAGTACTTC.

The genes are TRBV7-9 and TRBJ2-7; possible D gene TRBD1, 5 bases. This CDR3 is 14 amino acids long. The germline V and J ends were trimmed by 0 bases and 0 bases, with 6 bases remaining between them. Per germline, CDR1 SEHNR and CDR2 FQNEAQ (reference sequence). CDR3 sequence (DNA): TGTGCCAGCAGCTTAGCAGGGGTCTCCTACGAGCAGTACTTC. This encodes CASSLAGVSYEQYF.

The chain combines TRBV29-1 with TRBJ1-1, with D hard to call. V dropped 5 bases and J dropped 0 bases, with 10 bases sitting between them. CDR1 and CDR2 (germline): SQVTM, ANQGSEA. The CDR3 runs to 13 residues. The CDR3, as DNA: TGCAGCGTTATGCGCCGGTTGAACACTGAAGCTTTCTTT. This sequence encodes CSVMRRLNTEAFF. Using reference TRBV29-1 and TRBJ1-1 for the parts outside the CDR3, the full variable domain is SAVISQKPSRDICQRGTSLTIQCQVDSQVTMMFWYRQQPGQSLTLIATANQGSEATYESGFVIDKFPISRPNLTFSTLTVSNMSPEDSSIYLCSVMRRLNTEAFFGQGTRLTVV.

This chain joins TRBV29-1 and TRBJ1-1; D perhaps matches TRBD1 (6 bases). CDR3 length: 13 amino acids. Trimming removed 7 bases from V and 0 bases from J, with 12 bases in between. Germline CDR1 reads SQVTM; CDR2 reads ANQGSEA. In DNA, the CDR3 is TGCAGCGGTTCACAGGGAATGAACACTGAAGCTTTCTTT. Protein product: CSGSQGMNTEAFF.

The chain uses TRBV4-3 and TRBJ1-4; D is uncertain. Germline CDR1 reads LGHNA; CDR2 reads YSLEER. The CDR3 consists of 14 residues. V was cut by 0 bases and J by 7 bases, with 9 bases left in between. DNA for the CDR3: TGCGCCAGCAGCCAAGATACCAACAGTGAAAAACTGTTTTTT. The encoded protein is CASSQDTNSEKLFF.

The chain joins TRBV11-2 to TRBJ2-5; 9 positions agree with TRBD2. This CDR3 spans 15 amino acids. The trim removed 5 bases at V and 5 bases at J, leaving 9 bases unmatched. Per germline, CDR1 SGHAT and CDR2 FQNNGV. The CDR3 is CASSQAGTSFETQYF. The CDR3, as DNA: TGTGCCAGCAGCCAAGCGGGGACTAGCTTTGAGACCCAGTACTTC.

CDR3 nucleotide sequence: TGTGCCAGCAGTTTTGACAGGGAGTCAAAACTGTTTTTT. Its protein product is CASSFDRESKLFF. The chain carries TRBV27 and TRBJ1-4; TRBD1 agrees at 7 bases. In germline, CDR1 is MNHEY, CDR2 SMNVEV (reference sequence). The CDR3 has 13 amino acids. The trim removed 3 bases at V and 10 bases at J, leaving 5 bases unmatched.

The rearrangement links TRBV18 to TRBJ1-1; TRBD1 aligns across 9 bases. CDR1 is KGHSH and CDR2 is LQKENI in the germline V gene. V lost 1 base to trimming and J lost 5 bases; unmatched junction nucleotides: 17. CDR3 length: 19 amino acids. CDR3 sequence reads: CASSPRRLGQGEGITEAFF. CDR3 bases: TGTGCCAGCTCACCACGGAGATTGGGACAGGGCGAGGGGATTACTGAAGCTTTCTTT.

The chain links TRBV14 to TRBJ1-4, with D possibly being TRBD1 (6 bases). V lost 1 base and J 7 bases, leaving 10 bases between the germline ends. The germline V gene has CDR1 SGHDN and CDR2 FVKESK. The CDR3 is 14 amino acids. CDR3 protein: CASSQARGAEKLFF. The CDR3 DNA sequence: TGTGCCAGCAGCCAAGCAAGGGGGGCTGAAAAACTGTTTTTT.

This clone was counted once. V usage is TRBV4-2 and J usage is TRBJ2-5; 15 bases fit TRBD2. The germline CDR1 and CDR2 sequences are LGHNA and YNFKEQ. The CDR3 is made up of 18 amino acids. J lost 5 bases, V lost 0 bases, and 7 bases had no gene match. The CDR3 bases are TGTGCCAGCAGCCAAGAGGGGACTAGCGGGGGGACGGGGGAGACCCAGTACTTC. This codes for CASSQEGTSGGTGETQYF.

The gene calls are TRBV25-1 and TRBJ1-2, with 9 bases matching TRBD1. The germline CDR1 and CDR2 sequences are MGHDK and SYGVNS. With 1 base clipped from V and 12 bases from J, the junction kept 6 bases outside the gene matches. The CDR3 runs to 13 residues. CDR3 sequence reads: CASSESGTGKHTF. CDR3 coding DNA: TGTGCCAGCAGTGAATCGGGGACAGGGAAGCACACCTTC.

The chain couples TRBV7-2 to TRBJ2-7; D is unresolved. CDR3 size: 17 residues. CDR1 is SGHTA, CDR2 FQGNSA, per germline. Trimming removed 5 bases at V and 1 base at J, with 21 bases between. CDR3 protein: CASSPGGAGVNSYEQYF. CDR3 in DNA: TGTGCCAGCAGCCCGGGTGGAGCAGGCGTAAATTCCTACGAGCAGTACTTC.

This clone appeared a single time. The chain joins TRBV2 to TRBJ2-3; no firm D call. V lost 1 base and J 0 bases, leaving 8 bases between the germline ends. Germline CDR1 reads SNHLY; CDR2 reads FYNNEI. The CDR3 is 15 amino acids. CDR3: CASSEGMISTDTQYF. The DNA of the CDR3 is TGTGCCAGCAGTGAAGGGATGATTAGCACAGATACGCAGTATTTT.